Shown below are 18 T cell receptor beta chains from a single sample sequenced in a study of identical twins. TCRdb recomputed calls from the 5' RACE reads with MiXCR, one row per CDR3 protein. In the table there are nearly 900,000 distinct CDR3 sequences, about 12% of which are singletons. These data also featured in a second study, about yellow fever vaccine responses in identical twins.

Sample: PBMCs. The receptors derive from a young woman in good health.

This clonotype was found many times. The gene calls are TRBV12-3 or TRBV12-4 and TRBJ1-1; a weak D match, TRBD1 (6 bases). Trimming cost V 0 bases and J 1 base, with 9 bases left between them. The CDR3 consists of 15 residues. Here the CDR3 DNA reads TGTGCCAGCAGTTTAGCCCAGGGACAGAACACTGAAGCTTTCTTT. Its protein is CASSLAQGQNTEAFF.

This clonotype was seen only a few times. The rearrangement uses TRBV5-5 and TRBJ2-7, with D tentatively TRBD2 (6 bases). This CDR3 is 15 amino acids long. V was trimmed by 4 bases and J by 1 base, leaving 15 bases between them. CDR1 SGHKS and CDR2 YYEKEE come from the germline V gene (reference sequence). CDR3 in DNA: TGTGCCAGCAGCCAGGACTACTCCAGATCCTACGAGCAGTACGTC. It codes for CASSQDYSRSYEQYV.

This clonotype was detected only a few times. This chain uses TRBV12-5 with TRBJ2-2; 7 bases agree with TRBD1. Germline CDR1 and CDR2: LGHNT and FRNRAP. The V gene end was trimmed by 8 bases and the J gene end by 1 base; junction bases not matched to a gene: 10. The CDR3 is 16 amino acids. CDR3: CASRPDRELNTGELFF. The CDR3 nucleotides read TGTGCTAGTAGACCCGACAGGGAGCTGAACACCGGGGAGCTGTTTTTT.

The V gene is TRBV6-5, the J gene TRBJ1-2; D possibly corresponds to TRBD1 (6 bases). Trimming left V 2 bases short and J 8 bases short, with 15 bases between. The CDR3 loop spans 14 amino acids. Looked up from germline, CDR1 is MNHEY and CDR2 is SVGAGI. This chain's CDR3 is CASSYRGAPWGYTF. CDR3 DNA: TGTGCCAGCAGTTACAGGGGGGCACCGTGGGGCTACACCTTC.

This clonotype was detected a few times. This rearrangement joins TRBV10-2 to TRBJ1-5; no clear D gene. CDR1 is WSHSY, CDR2 SAAADI, per germline. The CDR3 spans 15 residues. V lost 1 base and J 1 base, leaving 8 bases between the germline ends. The CDR3 reads CASSEFRMSNQPQHF. In nucleotides, the CDR3 is TGCGCCAGCAGTGAGTTTCGGATGAGCAATCAGCCCCAGCATTTT.

The chain recombines TRBV11-3 with TRBJ2-2; 12 bases match TRBD2. The germline gives CDR1 SGHNT, CDR2 YENEEA. Losses at the gene ends were 2 bases for V and 6 bases for J; bases not matched to a gene: 4. This CDR3 comprises 16 residues. CDR3 sequence: CASSLFSSGGAGELFF. Here the CDR3 DNA reads TGTGCCAGCAGCTTATTTTCTAGCGGGGGGGCCGGGGAGCTGTTTTTT.

The chain has TRBV7-2 and TRBJ1-1, with TRBD1 matching 8 bases. This CDR3 is 15 amino acids long. Trimming at V came to 3 bases and at J to 0 bases, leaving 3 bases not matched to a gene. Germline CDR1 is SGHTA and CDR2 is FQGNSA. The CDR3 region is CASSFSGQVNTEAFF. The CDR3 nucleotides are TGTGCCAGCAGCTTTTCGGGACAGGTGAACACTGAAGCTTTCTTT.

The table lists this clonotype with a few counts. This chain uses TRBV7-9 with TRBJ1-2; D not resolved. The germline CDR1 and CDR2 sequences are SEHNR and FQNEAQ (reference sequence). The CDR3 covers 16 residues. The V end lost 1 base, the J end lost 8 bases, and 20 bases lay between the germline ends. The CDR3 coding sequence is TGTGCCAGCAGCTTAGGTACCACAGCCAGTCCCCTGGGCTACACCTTC. It codes for CASSLGTTASPLGYTF. The complete variable domain, with remaining parts taken from reference TRBV7-9 and TRBJ1-2, reads DTGVSQNPRHKITKRGQNVTFRCDPISEHNRLYWYRQTLGQGPEFLTYFQNEAQLEKSRLLSDRFSAERPKGSFSTLEIQRTEQGDSAMYLCASSLGTTASPLGYTFGSGTRLTVV.

This clonotype was observed a few times. The chain combines TRBV20-1 with TRBJ1-5; D perhaps matches TRBD1 (6 bases). V was shortened by 6 bases and J by 2 bases, with 17 bases between the two germline ends. Germline V gene data show CDR1 as DFQATT and CDR2 as SNEGSKA (reference sequence). The CDR3 is 15 residues long. CDR3 in DNA: TGCAGTGCCAACGAGCCGGAGGGGGGCAATCAGCCCCAGCATTTT. This sequence encodes CSANEPEGGNQPQHF.

The CDR3 protein is CASSEALWQPQHF. DNA for the CDR3: TGTGCCAGCAGTGAAGCGCTCTGGCAGCCCCAGCATTTT. The chain employs TRBV2 and TRBJ1-5; no clear D gene. This CDR3 is built from 13 residues. Germline V gene lookup returns CDR1 SNHLY and CDR2 FYNNEI. Trimming shortened V by 0 bases and J by 7 bases, and 7 bases separated the two germline ends.

The chain joins TRBV6-1 to TRBJ1-5; D not certain. CDR1 and CDR2 (germline): MNHNS, SASEGT. Trimming cost V 6 bases and J 0 bases, with 9 bases left between them. This CDR3 is 14 amino acids long. The CDR3 loop reads CASSGEYSNQPQHF. CDR3 DNA sequence: TGTGCCAGCAGCGGGGAATATAGCAATCAGCCCCAGCATTTT.

The chain uses TRBV5-1 and TRBJ2-2; D call uncertain. The CDR3 is made up of 15 amino acids. Per the germline V gene, CDR1 is SGHRS and CDR2 is YFSETQ. Trimming left V 0 bases short and J 5 bases short, with 11 bases between. CDR3 nucleotides: TGCGCCAGCAGCTTGGCTCTACTGAGTACCGGGGAGCTGTTTTTT. Its protein is CASSLALLSTGELFF.

This clonotype was seen ten or more times. The V gene is TRBV28, the J gene TRBJ2-3; 10 bases align to TRBD1. The CDR3 sequence is 15 residues long. With 5 bases clipped from V and 3 bases from J, the junction kept 5 bases outside the gene matches. The V gene's germline CDR1 is MDHEN and CDR2 SYDVKM. CDR3 residues: CASSTRDRGTDTQYF. The DNA for the CDR3 is TGTGCCAGCAGTACCCGGGACAGGGGAACAGATACGCAGTATTTT.

This clonotype was picked up many times. The chain uses TRBV28 and TRBJ1-5, with D perhaps matching TRBD1 (6 bases). Trimming stripped 5 bases from V and 5 bases from J, with 19 bases between. In germline, CDR1 is MDHEN, CDR2 SYDVKM. CDR3 length: 16 residues. The CDR3 is CASSGEGQPTYQPQHF. CDR3 in DNA: TGTGCCAGCAGTGGCGAAGGACAGCCAACCTATCAGCCCCAGCATTTT. The full variable domain, its missing parts supplied by reference TRBV28 and TRBJ1-5, is DVKVTQSSRYLVKRTGEKVFLECVQDMDHENMFWYRQDPGLGLRLIYFSYDVKMKEKGDIPEGYSVSREKKERFSLILESASTNQTSMYLCASSGEGQPTYQPQHFGDGTRLSIL.

Many counts were recorded for this clonotype. The chain employs TRBV3-1 and TRBJ2-7, with D tentatively TRBD2 (6 bases). Germline V CDR1 and CDR2: LGHDT, YNNKEL (reference sequence). Trimming shortened V by 0 bases and J by 1 base, and 13 bases separated the two germline ends. The CDR3 runs to 16 residues. The DNA of the CDR3 is TGTGCCAGCAGCCAAGATGCTGCGGGAAATTCCTACGAGCAGTACTTC. Protein sequence: CASSQDAAGNSYEQYF.

In this sample, this clonotype turned up a few times. The chain employs TRBV10-3 and TRBJ1-6; TRBD1 agrees at 11 bases. Unmatched junction bases numbered 4, after V lost 5 bases and J lost 10 bases. CDR3 size: 14 residues. Looked up from germline, CDR1 is ENHRY and CDR2 is SYGVKD. Here the CDR3 reads CAISSGQGESPLHF. CDR3 sequence (DNA): TGTGCCATCAGTTCGGGACAGGGGGAATCACCCCTCCACTTT.

This clonotype was counted between two and nine times. The chain recombines TRBV12-3 or TRBV12-4 with TRBJ2-7; D tentatively reads TRBD1 or TRBD2 (5 bases each). This CDR3 comprises 14 residues. The ends were cut back, 3 bases at V and 7 bases at J, with 16 bases in the middle. The CDR3 DNA reads as TGTGCCAGCAGTTTTGGCTACTTGAGGGGTGAGCAGTACTTC. Residues: CASSFGYLRGEQYF.

The chain combines TRBV10-2 with TRBJ1-5, with TRBD1 identical over 9 bases. Germline V gene data show CDR1 as WSHSY and CDR2 as SAAADI. Losses at the gene ends were 2 bases for V and 6 bases for J; bases not matched to a gene: 8. The CDR3 is 16 amino acids. In DNA, the CDR3 is TGCGCCAGCAGTGAGAGGGGGGGGACAGGGCTTCAGCCCCAGCATTTT. It specifies CASSERGGTGLQPQHF.